This T cell receptor beta chain appears in the sequencing data of a study of shared clonotypes between healthy human individuals (dated by TCRdb to the early 2020s). With regard to the full study: A few men and two women, aged 18 to 49 years, made up the cohort. Each donor's leukapheresis produced roughly between roughly 0.85 and 10 billion PBMCs. To estimate repertoire size and how much clonotype sharing occurs between individuals, the study deeply sequenced the blood TCR repertoires of five healthy adults. For each donor, CD4 naive and CD4 memory were each run on three plates, CD8 naive on two plates, and CD8 memory on one plate. To increase sequencing depth and limit assay-specific biases, different laboratories used diverse techniques to prepare libraries and sequence TCR repertoires. Results and caveats for the whole study, not just this receptor: Because the study included a small number of donors, the genetic and exposure-history diversity represented was limited. Only blood was sampled, and tissue TCR repertoires likely differ from those in blood. When several donors were compared, the shared fraction of clonotypes was 5% to 6.5% for naive CD4, 3.5% to 4% for naive CD8, about 2.5% for memory CD4, and 0.35% to 0.4% for memory CD8. Pairwise subsampling led to the expectation that sequencing depth would affect the degree of clonotype sharing among donors. Rarefaction of sorted-subset datasets indicated incomplete sequencing despite the large sequencing depth. Larger estimated clonotype richness was generally found for naive subsets than for memory subsets. Higher generation probabilities were observed for clonotypes shared by all four sorted-subset donors than for non-shared clonotypes.

Using the deep immunoSEQ assay, TCR CDR3 regions were amplified from genomic DNA by multiplex PCR. Extracted genomic DNA from each cell subset was distributed evenly across all wells of several immunoSEQ 96-well plates, and each plate was treated as a replicate. For sorted subsets, each replicate PCR was loaded with 200 ng genomic DNA, equivalent to 32,000 or so T cell genomes. The purified libraries were quantified using a Qubit 3.0 fluorometer, sized with a Bioanalyzer 2100, and then quantified again using the KAPA Library Quantification kit. Each immunoSEQ 96-well plate was sequenced on its own single-read 150-cycle Illumina NextSeq 550 flow cell. Per the authors' processing: The immunoSEQ output contained only junctional sequences without quality scores, so filtering could not match that applied to full-length reads. To assign V/J genes and CDR3, sequences were annotated against IMGT germline references using PyIR, a Python wrapper for IgBLAST v1.9. Any read was removed if the V/J assignment was weak (E-value above 1e-6), the CDR3 was missing, or the read contained stop codons, out-of-frame junctions, or ambiguous translated residues. A V3J clonotype was defined by an identical inferred V gene, J gene, and CDR3 amino acid sequence. Percentage overlap between repertoires was computed as shared unique clonotypes divided by the size of the smaller repertoire. Repertoire richness was assessed with RTK rarefaction, the Chao1 estimator, and Recon v2.1 estimates of unobserved clonotypes. For all TCRbeta clonotypes obtained by the gDNA method from several donors, generation probabilities were computed with OLGA. The clones in this table, taken by TCRdb from immuneACCESS, are in-frame only. Not every clone is retained; where verified, under half of the shortfall comes from an unresolved V gene, and the cause of the rest is unknown. The V and J calls and clone size come from that table; D and trimming were worked out from the DNA. The sample table records about 2.1 million clones; just over 90% of these occur just once. The ten largest clones represent over 1.5% of the sample.

CD8 naive samples consisted of CD45RO-negative cells that were positively selected for CCR7, yielding a CD45RA+CCR7+ population without TemRA cells. The donors were healthy, HIV-negative adults with no recently reported acute infections or vaccinations. Only Caucasian adults living in Nashville, Tennessee, USA were represented among the donors. Blood was collected by leukapheresis, and PBMCs were isolated by Ficoll-Histopaque density gradient centrifugation and then cryopreserved in liquid nitrogen vapor phase. Analytical flow cytometry was used to check the purity and quantity of each magnetically sorted T cell population. Genomic DNA was isolated from each sorted fraction and quantified by UV absorbance on a Nanodrop 2000c. Points on this clone: Its antigen is still unknown. Base qualities are not provided; no much larger clone lies one nucleotide away.

The sequenced material came from naive CD8+ T cells from PBMCs. The cell subset or site label, read with the paper, signifies: CD45RA+CCR7+. The clonotype originates from a young man in good health. Some clones in this sample may be carry-over from other donors' samples.

The CDR3 reads as follows: CASRSTGDYGYTF. The DNA sequence is given as TGTGCCAGCAGGTCGACAGGAGACTATGGCTACACCTTC. Recombination joined TRBV28 with TRBJ1-2, with TRBD1 tentatively as D gene (6 bases match). The V and J ends are trimmed by 6 bases and 3 bases, leaving 11 bases between them. The germline V gene supplies CDR1 MDHEN and CDR2 SYDVKM. Spanning cysteine to phenylalanine, the CDR3 consists of 13 amino acids. Of the read, only the CDR3 DNA is kept; its 39 bases are in frame from base 1.